The 28 T cell receptor beta chains reported below all come from one sample, sequenced in a study of cytomegalovirus exposure and HLA in healthy donors. 13 Jbeta primers and 60 Vbeta primers were used for the PCR. Libraries were prepared by immunoSEQ multiplex PCR; TCRdb keeps only in-frame clonotypes and omits some of them. Among roughly 140,000 clones listed, approximately 81% were seen once. Sequenced: PBMCs. The receptors were gathered from a boy aged 2-9 years in good health and CMV-seronegative.

The rearrangement links TRBV10-3 to TRBJ1-1, with TRBD1 as a possible D gene (5 bases). Germline V CDR1 and CDR2: ENHRY, SYGVKD. Trimming removed 3 bases at V and 6 bases at J, with 14 bases between. The CDR3 loop spans 14 amino acids. The CDR3 bases are TGTGCCATCAGTGATGGGGTGCGGGGCGCTGAAGCTTTCTTT. As protein: CAISDGVRGAEAFF.

The chain joins TRBV12-5 to TRBJ2-7; D not certain. This CDR3 contains 11 residues. V dropped 2 bases and J dropped 3 bases, with 2 bases sitting between them. Germline V gene data show CDR1 as LGHNT and CDR2 as FRNRAP. Here the CDR3 reads CASGLLYEQYF. The DNA for the CDR3 is TGTGCTAGTGGTTTGCTCTACGAGCAGTACTTC.

This clone appeared a single time. The chain is built from TRBV14 and TRBJ2-2, with D possibly TRBD2 on 5 matching bases. Germline V gene lookup returns CDR1 SGHDN and CDR2 FVKESK. Trimming took off 0 bases at V and 4 bases at J, with 12 bases between the two ends. The CDR3 covers 16 residues. The CDR3 sequence is CASSQDGLLSTGELFF. The CDR3 DNA is TGTGCCAGCAGCCAAGACGGACTCCTTAGCACCGGGGAGCTGTTTTTT.

The chain is built from TRBV4-2 and TRBJ2-6; no firm D call. Trimming cost V 1 base and J 4 bases, with 8 bases left between them. The CDR3 totals 15 residues. CDR1 and CDR2 (germline): LGHNA, YNFKEQ. In DNA form, the CDR3 reads TGTGCCAGCAGCCAAGCCTTGCGGGGGGCCAACGTCCTGACTTTC. It translates to CASSQALRGANVLTF.

V usage is TRBV28 and J usage is TRBJ2-6; maybe TRBD2 (5 bases). V lost 4 bases to trimming and J lost 2 bases, with 9 bases between them. The CDR3 contains 15 residues. Germline CDR1 reads MDHEN; CDR2 reads SYDVKM. The CDR3 DNA sequence: TGTGCCAGCAGTTCATCCGGGACTGGGGCCAACGTCCTGACTTTC. Amino acids: CASSSSGTGANVLTF.

The table lists this clone with a count of one. This CDR3 is CASSLALNQPQHF. The CDR3 nucleotides are TGTGCCAGCAGCTTAGCCCTGAATCAGCCCCAGCATTTT. The chain recombines TRBV11-1 with TRBJ1-5; D is unclear. This CDR3 spans 13 amino acids. Germline CDR1 is SGHAT and CDR2 is FQDESV (reference sequence). Trimming pared 0 bases from V and 4 bases from J, leaving 4 bases between.

The V and J genes are TRBV4-1 and TRBJ1-1; TRBD1 matches 9 bases. Trimming removed 4 bases from V and 7 bases from J; junction bases left unmatched: 4. This CDR3 is built from 13 residues. CDR1 MGHRA and CDR2 YSYEKL come from the germline V gene. DNA of the CDR3: TGCGCCAGCAGCCCCCGGGACAGGGTTGAAGCTTTCTTT. Translated, it gives CASSPRDRVEAFF.

About this clone itself: In the same sample, other DNA sequences code for this CDR3. J is TRBJ2-1 and V is TRBV9, with a weak D call TRBD1 (6 bases). The CDR3 is made up of 16 amino acids. V lost 3 bases, J lost 0 bases, and 13 bases lay in between. Germline CDR1 is SGDLS and CDR2 is YYNGEE. CDR3 in amino acids: CASSEADRLSYNEQFF. The CDR3 bases are TGTGCCAGCAGCGAGGCGGACAGACTCTCCTACAATGAGCAGTTCTTC.

The chain combines TRBV5-6 with TRBJ2-7; tentatively, D is TRBD2 (6 bases). The germline gives CDR1 SGHDT, CDR2 YYEEEE. V was trimmed by 0 bases and J by 6 bases, leaving 7 bases between them. This CDR3 region has 12 residues. The CDR3 DNA follows: TGTGCCAGCAGCTTGGCCGGGGGCGAGCAGTACTTC. Translation: CASSLAGGEQYF. Supplemented by reference TRBV5-6 and TRBJ2-7, the full variable domain reads DAGVTQSPTHLIKTRGQQVTLRCSPKSGHDTVSWYQQALGQGPQFIFQYYEEEERQRGNFPDRFSGHQFPNYSSELNVNALLLGDSALYLCASSLAGGEQYFGPGTRLTVT.

The CDR3 DNA follows: TGCAGTGAGCACAGGGTCGCCGGAGCTTTCTTT. Translating it yields CSEHRVAGAFF. This chain uses TRBV20-1 with TRBJ1-1; TRBD1 might be the D (6 bases). CDR1 DFQATT and CDR2 SNEGSKA come from the germline V gene (reference sequence). The V gene lost 7 bases and the J gene lost 10 bases, with 16 bases spanning the gap. The CDR3 is made up of 11 amino acids.

This clone was seen only a few times. DNA of the CDR3: TGTGCCAGCAGCGGGGAGGGTGGCGGGAGGGCCGGGAAGCAGTTCTTC. It specifies CASSGEGGGRAGKQFF. This chain links TRBV7-3 with TRBJ2-1; 9 nucleotides match TRBD2. Looked up from germline, CDR1 is SGHTA and CDR2 is FQGTGA. V was pared by 5 bases and J by 11 bases, with 16 bases of the junction left unmatched. This CDR3 has 16 residues.

V is TRBV5-4 and J is TRBJ2-5, with TRBD1 matching 8 bases. Per germline, CDR1 SGHNT and CDR2 YYREEE (reference sequence). The ends lost 4 bases at V and 5 bases at J; junction bases unmatched: 7. The CDR3 contains 14 residues. In nucleotides, the CDR3 is TGTGCCAGCAGCCCCGGGACAGGTACGGAGACCCAGTACTTC. Amino acids: CASSPGTGTETQYF.

The chain combines TRBV5-1 with TRBJ2-1; TRBD2 aligns across 12 bases. Per the germline V gene, CDR1 is SGHRS and CDR2 is YFSETQ. With V trimmed by 4 bases and J by 9 bases, 11 bases remained unmatched. There are 16 residues in the CDR3. CDR3 sequence: CASSLGTSGRPPEQFF. CDR3 nucleotides: TGCGCCAGCAGCCTGGGGACTAGCGGGCGGCCCCCTGAGCAGTTCTTC.

This clone turned up a few times. This rearrangement joins TRBV21-1 to TRBJ2-2; TRBD1, as called in the table, went unchecked against the DNA. TRBV21-1 is a known pseudogene. This CDR3 has 15 amino acids. The CDR3 bases are TGTGCCAGCAGCAAAAGGGCAGGGTTATCCGGGGAGCTGTTTTTT. Its protein is CASSKRAGLSGELFF.

This clone was seen only once. The genes are TRBV7-2 and TRBJ2-5; D unresolved. V was cut by 0 bases and J by 5 bases, with 4 bases left in between. The V gene's germline CDR1 is SGHTA and CDR2 FQGNSA. The CDR3 sequence is 12 residues long. The CDR3 reads CASSLARETQYF. In nucleotides, the CDR3 is TGTGCCAGCAGCTTAGCCCGGGAGACCCAGTACTTC.

This rearrangement joins TRBV6-5 to TRBJ2-3; 7 nucleotides match TRBD1. Germline assignment: CDR1 MNHEY and CDR2 SVGAGI. V trimming: 6 bases; J trimming: 0 bases; junction bases outside the gene matches: 6. The CDR3 is made up of 15 amino acids. CDR3 nucleotide sequence: TGTGCCAGCAGGACAGGGAAATGGAGCACAGATACGCAGTATTTT. Amino acids: CASRTGKWSTDTQYF.

The V call is TRBV29-1, the J call TRBJ2-5, with D tentatively TRBD1 (5 bases). Deletions cut 4 bases from V and 5 bases from J, with 11 bases between. The germline CDR1 and CDR2 sequences are SQVTM and ANQGSEA. The CDR3 has 12 residues. The CDR3 reads CSVGGARETQYF. CDR3 bases: TGCAGCGTTGGTGGGGCTCGGGAGACCCAGTACTTC.

J is TRBJ1-2 and V is TRBV19, with D tentatively TRBD1 (6 bases). The germline V and J ends were trimmed by 7 bases and 1 base, with 10 bases remaining between them. CDR3 size: 13 residues. Germline V gene sequence: CDR1 LNHDA, CDR2 SQIVND (reference sequence). The chain's CDR3 is CASMTRGNYGYTF. The CDR3 bases are TGTGCCAGTATGACCAGGGGTAACTATGGCTACACCTTC. Together with reference TRBV19 and TRBJ1-2, the CDR3 gives the full variable domain: DGGITQSPKYLFRKEGQNVTLSCEQNLNHDAMYWYRQDPGQGLRLIYYSQIVNDFQKGDIAEGYSVSREKKESFPLTVTSAQKNPTAFYLCASMTRGNYGYTFGSGTRLTVV.

The rearrangement joins TRBV19 to TRBJ2-3; D may be TRBD2 (6 bases). This CDR3 has 17 residues. Germline V gene lookup returns CDR1 LNHDA and CDR2 SQIVND (reference sequence). The germline V and J ends were trimmed by 5 bases and 3 bases, with 21 bases remaining between them. In DNA form, the CDR3 reads TGTGCCAGTAGTTCCACCCCAGTCGCGGGGAGAACAGATACGCAGTATTTT. Encoded protein: CASSSTPVAGRTDTQYF.

The chain recombines TRBV11-3 with TRBJ1-5, with 9 bases that match TRBD1. Unmatched junction bases numbered 10, after V lost 2 bases and J lost 5 bases. CDR3 size: 17 residues. Germline V gives CDR1 SGHNT, CDR2 YENEEA. CDR3 loop: CASSLKGRDREYQPQHF. The CDR3 nucleotides are TGTGCCAGCAGCTTAAAGGGCCGGGACAGGGAGTATCAGCCCCAGCATTTT.

The chain combines TRBV10-1 with TRBJ2-5, with TRBD2 as a possible D gene (5 bases). Germline V gene sequence: CDR1 WNHNN, CDR2 SYGVQD (reference sequence). Trimming pared 0 bases from V and 9 bases from J, leaving 17 bases between. The CDR3 totals 15 residues. The CDR3: CASSESRCGGQPQYF. DNA for the CDR3: TGCGCCAGCAGTGAGTCAAGGTGCGGCGGGCAGCCCCAGTACTTC.

This chain uses TRBV4-1 with TRBJ2-1; a weak D match, TRBD2 (5 bases). V lost 4 bases and J 5 bases, leaving 9 bases between the germline ends. The length of the CDR3 is 13 residues. The germline V gene has CDR1 MGHRA and CDR2 YSYEKL. The CDR3 protein is CASSPRENNEQFF. DNA for the CDR3: TGCGCCAGCAGCCCACGGGAAAACAATGAGCAGTTCTTC.

The chain is built from TRBV9 and TRBJ2-4; tentative D call: TRBD2 (5 bases). The V end lost 0 bases, the J end lost 7 bases, and 14 bases lay between the germline ends. Germline assignment: CDR1 SGDLS and CDR2 YYNGEE. CDR3 length equals 15 residues. DNA for the CDR3: TGTGCCAGCAGCGTAGATTCCCTCCCGGGGAACATTCAGTACTTC. Its translation is CASSVDSLPGNIQYF.

V and J are TRBV11-2 and TRBJ2-1; tentatively, D is TRBD1 (6 bases). Trimming shortened V by 6 bases and J by 12 bases, and 12 bases separated the two germline ends. This CDR3 comprises 11 residues. The germline V gene has CDR1 SGHAT and CDR2 FQNNGV. DNA of the CDR3: TGTGCCAGCAGACGAGGGGGTTTGCAGTTCTTC. Its protein product is CASRRGGLQFF.

The genes are TRBV7-9 and TRBJ1-1; perhaps TRBD1 as D (6 bases). CDR3 size: 15 residues. Trimming removed 0 bases from V and 3 bases from J, with 11 bases in between. Germline V gene data show CDR1 as SEHNR and CDR2 as FQNEAQ (reference sequence). In nucleotides, the CDR3 is TGTGCCAGCAGCTTAGCAACAGGGCGGTACACTGAAGCTTTCTTT. Amino acids: CASSLATGRYTEAFF.

About this clone itself: Other DNA sequences in the same sample also yield this CDR3. The V and J genes are TRBV5-4 and TRBJ1-3; no clear D. CDR1 is SGHNT and CDR2 is YYREEE in the germline V gene (reference sequence). Trimming removed 0 bases from V and 2 bases from J, with 12 bases in between. The CDR3 runs 16 residues. Here the CDR3 DNA reads TGTGCCAGCAGCTTGGAGCGTGGGAGCGCTGGAAACACCATATATTTT. Translated, it gives CASSLERGSAGNTIYF.

This chain connects TRBV7-6 to TRBJ2-1; TRBD2 matches 11 bases. From germline, CDR1 is SGHVS and CDR2 FNYEAQ. The CDR3 runs to 15 residues. The trim removed 2 bases at V and 7 bases at J, leaving 4 bases unmatched. The CDR3 here is CASSLTSGSGNEQFF. The CDR3 DNA follows: TGTGCCAGCAGCTTAACTAGCGGGAGTGGAAATGAGCAGTTCTTC.

The chain recombines TRBV2 with TRBJ1-4; TRBD1 is a possible D gene (6 bases). The CDR3 covers 17 residues. The germline gives CDR1 SNHLY, CDR2 FYNNEI. Between the trimmed V and J ends, which lost 7 bases and 4 bases, there was a span of 22 bases. Here the CDR3 reads CASTSEGGGPLNEKLFF. DNA of the CDR3: TGTGCCAGCACATCGGAGGGGGGGGGACCTCTTAATGAAAAACTGTTTTTT.